The 8 T cell receptor beta chains listed next were all sequenced from one sample in a study of blood T cell repertoires in COVID-19. Using immunoSEQ multiplex PCR, the repertoire was profiled, and TCRdb retains in-frame clones only, with some absent. The table includes 200,000 to 250,000 clones, nearly 90% detected once. The source material was peripheral blood. Receptors were obtained from a woman in her thirties or forties who had recovered from COVID-19.

The gene calls are TRBV24-1 and TRBJ2-1, with 9 bases fitting TRBD2. The V segment lost 3 bases and the J segment 4 bases; nucleotides outside the gene matches: 9. The germline CDR1 and CDR2 sequences are KGHDR and SFDVKD. The CDR3 is 17 amino acids. The CDR3 region has the DNA TGTGCCACCAGTGATCAGACGGGGACTAGCCGTTACAATGAGCAGTTCTTC. It yields the protein CATSDQTGTSRYNEQFF.

CDR3 amino acids: CASSRTGSNQPQHF. CDR3 bases: TGTGCCAGCAGCCGGACAGGGTCAAATCAGCCCCAGCATTTT. The rearrangement links TRBV7-2 to TRBJ1-5; TRBD1 matches 8 bases. The CDR3 runs to 14 residues. With V trimmed by 5 bases and J by 4 bases, 4 bases remained unmatched. The germline gives CDR1 SGHTA, CDR2 FQGNSA. The full variable domain, its missing parts supplied by reference TRBV7-2 and TRBJ1-5, is GAGVSQSPSNKVTEKGKDVELRCDPISGHTALYWYRQSLGQGLEFLIYFQGNSAPDKSGLPSDRFSAERTGGSVSTLTIQRTQQEDSAVYLCASSRTGSNQPQHFGDGTRLSIL.

The V call is TRBV30, the J call TRBJ1-3; no clear D. The CDR3 consists of 14 residues. The V gene's germline CDR1 is GTSNPN and CDR2 SVGIG (reference sequence). Deletions cut 2 bases from V and 0 bases from J, with 8 bases between. CDR3 coding DNA: TGTGCCTGGAGTAGACTCCGCTCTGGAAACACCATATATTTT. Residues: CAWSRLRSGNTIYF. The full variable domain, with the rest looked up from reference TRBV30 and TRBJ1-3, is SQTIHQWPATLVQPVGSPLSLECTVEGTSNPNLYWYRQAAGRGLQLLFYSVGIGQISSEVPQNLSASRPQDRQFILSSKKLLLSDSGFYLCAWSRLRSGNTIYFGEGSWLTVV.

This chain connects TRBV10-3 to TRBJ2-7, with 11 bases that match TRBD1. V gave up 3 bases and J gave up 6 bases; unmatched junction bases: 4. Looked up from germline, CDR1 is ENHRY and CDR2 is SYGVKD. This CDR3 has 14 amino acids. CDR3 sequence reads: CAISDGQGAGEQYF. The DNA of the CDR3 is TGTGCCATCAGTGACGGACAGGGGGCGGGCGAGCAGTACTTC.

V usage is TRBV6-1 and J usage is TRBJ2-3; 9 positions agree with TRBD1. V lost 4 bases to trimming and J lost 1 base; unmatched junction nucleotides: 6. The CDR3 spans 16 residues. CDR1 and CDR2 from the germline V gene are MNHNS and SASEGT. The CDR3 is CASSVQGARGTDTQYF. Here the CDR3 DNA reads TGTGCCAGCAGTGTACAGGGGGCGCGAGGCACAGATACGCAGTATTTT.

The chain couples TRBV4-3 to TRBJ1-6, with 7 bases matching TRBD1. This CDR3 contains 16 residues. J lost 6 bases, V lost 1 base, and 6 bases had no gene match. CDR1 LGHNA and CDR2 YSLEER come from the germline V gene. The DNA for the CDR3 is TGCGCCAGCAGCCAAGTTAGAACAGGGGCTAATTCACCCCTCCACTTT. Amino acid sequence: CASSQVRTGANSPLHF.

The chain has TRBV4-2 and TRBJ2-3, with TRBD2 as a possible D gene (5 bases). Germline-derived CDR1 and CDR2 are LGHNA and YNFKEQ. V dropped 5 bases and J dropped 2 bases, with 8 bases sitting between them. The CDR3 totals 13 residues. DNA of the CDR3: TGTGCCAGCAGCACCCGGGACACAGATACGCAGTATTTT. Amino acids: CASSTRDTDTQYF.

This chain joins TRBV7-8 and TRBJ2-1, with TRBD2 matching 16 bases. The CDR3 consists of 19 residues. V trimming: 4 bases; J trimming: 0 bases; junction bases outside the gene matches: 6. The V gene's germline CDR1 is SGHVS and CDR2 FQNEAQ. For the CDR3, the DNA is TGTGCCAGCAGCTCTCGGGGACTAGCGGGAGGGAGCTCCTACAATGAGCAGTTCTTC. This gives the protein CASSSRGLAGGSSYNEQFF.